A selection of T cell receptor beta chains follows, all from one sample in a study of blood T cell repertoires in COVID-19. Clones were sequenced by immunoSEQ multiplex PCR, and TCRdb holds only the in-frame ones, with some missing. The top ten clones hold under 7.5% of a sample with roughly 330,000 clones, more than 80% of them seen once. Sequenced sample: peripheral blood. The receptor set was obtained from a man between 18 and 29 years old who had recovered from COVID-19. CDR3s include the opening cysteine and the closing phenylalanine or tryptophan. Where a row states a size, it is once, few, many or the class of an expanded clone; other rows omit it.

CAWSQFNSNQPQHF 14 NA TRBJ1-5 TRBV30
CASSWPQGNEQFF 13 NA TRBJ2-1 TRBV5-6
CASSFMSTEAFF 12 NA TRBJ1-1 TRBV6-2/TRBV6-3
CASSYLAERGYF 12 NA TRBJ2-3 TRBV12-3/TRBV12-4
CAWSSGTGVVSNQPQHF 17 NA TRBJ1-5 TRBV30
CASRGGGTEAFF 12 NA TRBJ1-1 TRBV27
CANETSGANVLTF 13 NA TRBJ2-6 TRBV7-9
CSASTSADTQYF 12 NA TRBJ2-3 TRBV20-1
CASSLYGDNQPQHF 14 NA TRBJ1-5 TRBV7-9
CASSSTSGGAADTQYF 16 NA TRBJ2-3 TRBV7-3
CASSLLAGGYNEQFF 15 NA TRBJ2-1 TRBV27
CASSLRGGRDEQYF 14 NA TRBJ2-7 TRBV7-2
CASSPPHGRFYEQYF 15 NA TRBJ2-7 TRBV27
CASSLSRVGEGPQHF 15 NA TRBJ1-5 TRBV27
CASSQGLAGLDEQFF 15 NA TRBJ2-1 TRBV5-1
CASSYSKASGHEQFF 15 NA TRBJ2-1 TRBV6-5
CASSVWVAGVVTDTQYF 17 NA TRBJ2-3 TRBV25-1
CASSQRTGNSPLHF 14 once TRBJ1-6 TRBV7-2
CASSLGTGGEQYF 13 NA TRBJ2-7 TRBV4-1
CASSPGLVGKNIQYF 15 NA TRBJ2-4 TRBV28
CASSEASGGNEKLFF 15 NA TRBJ1-4 TRBV2
CASSLLGEGNQPQHF 15 NA TRBJ1-5 TRBV11-2
CASSRSEVAGGETQYF 16 NA TRBJ2-5 TRBV9
CASSGTGGSGYTF 13 once TRBJ1-2 TRBV18
CASSVGGGKTSEAFF 15 NA TRBJ1-1 TRBV9
CASSIVFVTWARQGGWTGELFF 22 NA TRBJ2-2 TRBV19
CASSEGRSAKNIQYF 15 NA TRBJ2-4 TRBV6-1
CASSQDRGDWIYGYTF 16 few TRBJ1-2 TRBV4-2
CASSEGQGYNGYTF 14 NA TRBJ1-2 TRBV2
CASSLSRVGEQYF 13 NA TRBJ2-7 TRBV27